Listed below are T cell receptor beta chains from one sample, sequenced in a study of blood T cell repertoires in COVID-19. The data were produced by immunoSEQ multiplex PCR, yet TCRdb's version contains in-frame clones alone and is incomplete. The sample lists around 480,000 clones; roughly 87% were seen once. What was sequenced was PBMCs or T cells enriched from blood (not recorded which). These receptors came from a woman aged 18-29 years who had recovered from COVID-19. Both conserved end residues are part of each CDR3. Fields, in order: clone size, CDR3 length, D gene, V gene, J gene, CDR3 protein, CDR3 DNA. A D gene is named only where the DNA matches it firmly. Expanded clones are given a class, and other clones once, few, many or no size at all.

NA	16	TRBD2	TRBV5-1	TRBJ2-3	CASGWLAGGVTDTQYF	TGCGCCAGCGGTTGGCTAGCGGGGGGGGTCACAGATACGCAGTATTTT
once	16	NA	TRBV5-4	TRBJ1-2	CASSLDLGAAGYGYTF	TGTGCCAGCAGCTTGGACCTGGGGGCCGCCGGCTATGGCTACACCTTC
NA	14	NA	TRBV12-2	TRBJ1-2	CASRLEWELDGYTF	TGTGCAAGTCGCTTAGAGTGGGAGCTGGATGGCTACACCTTC
NA	15	TRBD1	TRBV2	TRBJ1-6	CASSGSPGGNSPLHF	TGTGCCAGCAGTGGTTCGCCAGGGGGCAATTCACCCCTCCACTTT
NA	15	TRBD2	TRBV28	TRBJ2-1	CASSFATSGANEQFF	TGTGCCAGCAGTTTCGCGACTAGCGGGGCCAATGAGCAGTTCTTC
NA	15	NA	TRBV11-3	TRBJ2-1	CASSLEGQGGNEQFF	TGTGCCAGCAGCTTAGAGGGGCAGGGAGGCAATGAGCAGTTCTTC
NA	17	NA	TRBV6-1	TRBJ2-6	CASSEMQAGTGANVLTF	TGTGCCAGCAGTGAAATGCAGGCGGGTACTGGGGCCAACGTCCTGACTTTC
NA	15	NA	TRBV10-1	TRBJ2-5	CASSESAGPGVDQYF	TGCGCCAGCAGTGAATCGGCGGGCCCCGGGGTAGACCAGTACTTC
NA	16	NA	TRBV1	TRBJ2-1	CTSSQFRLAGYNEQFF	TGCACCAGCAGCCAATTTCGACTAGCGGGGTACAATGAGCAGTTCTTC
once	17	TRBD2	TRBV7-2	TRBJ2-3	CASSLPAGGVSTDTQYF	TGTGCCAGCAGCCTACCCGCCGGGGGGGTGAGCACAGATACGCAGTATTTT
NA	15	TRBD1	TRBV5-4	TRBJ2-3	CASSPGQGKADTQYF	TGTGCCAGCAGCCCGGGACAGGGTAAGGCAGATACGCAGTATTTT
NA	16	NA	TRBV19	TRBJ1-1	CASSIDLNEWNTEAFF	TGTGCCAGTAGTATAGATCTAAATGAGTGGAACACTGAAGCTTTCTTT
NA	14	NA	TRBV28	TRBJ1-1	CASSLRRVNTEAFF	TGTGCCAGCAGTTTGAGGCGAGTGAACACTGAAGCTTTCTTT
NA	13	NA	TRBV6-5	TRBJ1-4	CASSLGGWEKLFF	TGTGCCAGCAGTTTGGGGGGTTGGGAAAAACTGTTTTTT
NA	13	TRBD1	TRBV29-1	TRBJ1-6	CSAMTGEYSPLHF	TGCAGCGCAATGACAGGGGAGTATTCACCCCTCCACTTT
NA	15	NA	TRBV3-1/TRBV3-2	TRBJ1-2	CASSPQVGGSGGYTF	TGTGCCAGCAGCCCTCAGGTGGGGGGGTCAGGAGGCTACACCTTC
NA	14	NA	TRBV9	TRBJ2-7	CASSARQGGYEQYF	TGTGCCAGCAGCGCTCGTCAGGGGGGATACGAGCAGTACTTC
NA	12	NA	TRBV3-1/TRBV3-2	TRBJ2-7	CASSQGLGRLYF	TGTGCCAGCAGCCAAGGGTTGGGGAGACTGTACTTC
NA	17	NA	TRBV11-2	TRBJ2-1	CASSLGTRGSSYNEQFF	TGTGCCAGCAGCTTAGGAACTCGGGGAAGCTCCTACAATGAGCAGTTCTTC
NA	19	TRBD1	TRBV7-9	TRBJ2-3	CASSRPTGQGVTSTDTQYF	TGTGCCAGCAGCCGACCCACGGGACAGGGGGTGACGAGCACAGATACGCAGTATTTT